The text below deals with one T cell receptor beta chain. Repertoires were generated with immunoSEQ multiplex PCR, while TCRdb's copy carries only in-frame clones and drops some. The table includes approximately 38,000 clones, roughly 91% detected once. These data originate in a study of T cell changes during pregnancy in multiple sclerosis. The sequence was obtained from a female donor with multiple sclerosis, enrolled in a pregnancy study. Specimen: CD8+ T cells from peripheral blood mononuclear cells, collected in the second trimester of pregnancy.

This CDR3 is CSATGDYGYTF. In nucleotides, the CDR3 is TGCAGTGCTACAGGGGACTATGGCTACACCTTC. The chain is built from TRBV20-1 and TRBJ1-2, with TRBD1 as a possible D gene (6 bases). The CDR3 length is 11 residues. The germline V gene encodes CDR1 DFQATT and CDR2 SNEGSKA (reference sequence). V dropped 4 bases and J dropped 3 bases, with 6 bases sitting between them.